This record looks at one T cell receptor (beta chain) sequence and its context. The antigen it binds to is not known. No base-level quality is on record; no much larger clone is a single base apart. This entry comes from a study of blood T cell repertoires in COVID-19 (dated by TCRdb to between 2020 and 2021). A note on the overall study: Collaborator samples came from the United States, Italy and Spain and covered acute and convalescent phases of COVID-19. The prospective study material was composed of cDNA or gDNA derived from T cells, B-cell-depleted T cells, or PBMCs. Deeply sampled blood TCRbeta repertoires from subjects exposed to, actively infected with, or recovered from COVID-19 were included in the dataset. HLA class I and class II types, where available, came from metadata supplied by the sample provider rather than from assay-based typing. The samples were drawn from two sources: the first 160 participants of the ongoing ImmuneRACE study, and 1,200 or so subjects contributed by 6 global collaborators. A de-identified subject ID, COVID-19 status, age in years and sex were almost always included in the sample metadata. The repertoires were released in a freely available public database meant as a resource for research on the immune response to SARS-CoV-2. What the work shows at the level of the full study, not this receptor alone: The amount of clinical and demographic metadata varied by source and participant and was provided uncurated.

V is pared back by 0 bases and J by 14 bases, with 22 bases lying between the germline termini. There are 15 amino acids in the CDR3, from cysteine to phenylalanine inclusive. Only the CDR3 DNA stays, 45 bases, in frame from base 1. CDR1 and CDR2, looked up from the germline V gene, are LGHNA and YNFKEQ. Collaborating institutions collected whole blood in K2EDTA tubes following their own protocols. For TCRbeta analysis, collaborators shipped samples as frozen whole blood, isolated PBMCs, or DNA extracted from either of those sample types. TCRbeta CDR3 regions were amplified from genomic DNA using the immunoSEQ Assay, a bias-controlled multiplex PCR. The authors' pipeline ran thus. The number of nucleated cells in each sample was estimated from the amplification of reference gene primers within the assay. To quantify the absolute abundance of each unique TCRbeta CDR3 rearrangement, sequence reads were collapsed and filtered. For each sample, productive Simpson clonality was calculated as the square root of Simpson's diversity index over productive rearrangements. This is the immuneACCESS table as TCRdb keeps it, with only in-frame sequences that have V and J called. A part of the clones is gone; compared with another copy, unresolved V genes explain less than half, and the rest is unexplained. D and trimming were read from the DNA, whereas the V and J calls and clone size are those reported in that table. The sample yields about 100,000 clones; about 80% were counted once. The top ten clonotypes cover about 12% of the sample.

Recombination connected TRBV4-2 to TRBJ2-5; possibly the D gene is TRBD2, per 7 matching bases. The origin of this receptor is a woman aged 70-85 years with acute or convalescent COVID-19. The sequenced sample was peripheral blood. The nucleotides are TGTGCCAGCAGCCAAGAGGGGGGGGCTCCAAAAGGGCTTTACTTC. This encodes CASSQEGGAPKGLYF.